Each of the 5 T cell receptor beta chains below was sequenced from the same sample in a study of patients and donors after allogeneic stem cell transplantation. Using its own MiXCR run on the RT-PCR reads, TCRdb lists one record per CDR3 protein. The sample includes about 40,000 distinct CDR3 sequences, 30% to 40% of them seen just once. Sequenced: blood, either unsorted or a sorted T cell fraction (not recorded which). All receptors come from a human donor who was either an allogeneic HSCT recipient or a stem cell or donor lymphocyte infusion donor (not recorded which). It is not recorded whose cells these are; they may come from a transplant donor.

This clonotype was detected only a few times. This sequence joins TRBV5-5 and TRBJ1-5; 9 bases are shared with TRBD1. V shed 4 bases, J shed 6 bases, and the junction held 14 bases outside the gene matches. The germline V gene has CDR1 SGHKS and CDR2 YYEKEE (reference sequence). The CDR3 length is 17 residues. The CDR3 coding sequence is TGTGCCAGCAGCCCAGCACCGGACAGGGGCGGGGGTCAGCCCCAGCATTTT. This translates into CASSPAPDRGGGQPQHF.

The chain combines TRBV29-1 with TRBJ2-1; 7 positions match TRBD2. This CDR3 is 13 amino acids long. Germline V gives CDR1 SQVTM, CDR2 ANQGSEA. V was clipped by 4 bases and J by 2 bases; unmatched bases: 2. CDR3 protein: CSVAGRAYNEQFF. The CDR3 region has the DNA TGCAGCGTTGCTGGGAGGGCCTACAATGAGCAGTTCTTC.

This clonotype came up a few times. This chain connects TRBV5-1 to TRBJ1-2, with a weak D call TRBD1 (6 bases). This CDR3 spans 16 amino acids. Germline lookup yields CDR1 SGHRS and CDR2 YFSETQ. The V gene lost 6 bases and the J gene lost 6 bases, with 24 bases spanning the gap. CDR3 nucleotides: TGCGCCAGCAAAGGACAGTACTATTTCTACGGCGATGGCTACACCTTC. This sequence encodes CASKGQYYFYGDGYTF.

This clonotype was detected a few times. The CDR3 sequence: CASSPQEKHYGYTF. The CDR3 nucleotides are TGTGCCAGCTCACCACAGGAAAAACACTATGGCTACACCTTC. V usage is TRBV18 and J usage is TRBJ1-2; no clear D gene. V lost 1 base, J lost 3 bases, and 9 bases lay in between. Germline CDR1 reads KGHSH; CDR2 reads LQKENI. This CDR3 region has 14 residues.

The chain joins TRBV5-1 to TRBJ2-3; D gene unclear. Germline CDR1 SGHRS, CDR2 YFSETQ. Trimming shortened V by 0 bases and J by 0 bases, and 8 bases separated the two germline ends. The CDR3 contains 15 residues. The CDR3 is CASSLETPSTDTQYF. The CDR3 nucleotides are TGCGCCAGCAGCTTGGAAACCCCTAGCACAGATACGCAGTATTTT.